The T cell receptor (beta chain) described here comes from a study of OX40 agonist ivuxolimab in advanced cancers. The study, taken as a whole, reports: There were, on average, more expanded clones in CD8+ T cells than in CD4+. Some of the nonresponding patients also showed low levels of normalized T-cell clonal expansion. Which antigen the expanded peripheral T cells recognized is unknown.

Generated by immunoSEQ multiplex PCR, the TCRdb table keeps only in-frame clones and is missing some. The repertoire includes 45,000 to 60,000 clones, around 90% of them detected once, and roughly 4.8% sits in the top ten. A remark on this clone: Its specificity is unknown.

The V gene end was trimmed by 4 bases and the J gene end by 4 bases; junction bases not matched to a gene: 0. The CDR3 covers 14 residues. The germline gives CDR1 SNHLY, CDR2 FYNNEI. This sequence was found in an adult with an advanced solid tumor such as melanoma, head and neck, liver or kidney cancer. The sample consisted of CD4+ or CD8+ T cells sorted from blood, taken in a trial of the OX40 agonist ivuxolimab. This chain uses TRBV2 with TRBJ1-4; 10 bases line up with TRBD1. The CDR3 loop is CASSGDRGNEKLFF. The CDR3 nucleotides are TGTGCCAGCAGTGGGGACAGGGGTAATGAAAAACTGTTTTTT.